The sequence of this T cell receptor (beta chain) was determined in a study of OX40 agonist ivuxolimab in advanced cancers. Study in general: Patients were dosed with the agonistic anti-OX40 (CD134) antibody ivuxolimab. The dose of intravenous ivuxolimab that patients received every 2 weeks ranged from 0.01 to 10 mg/kg. Head and neck, renal cell, melanoma or hepatocellular carcinoma were the cancers that dose-escalation patients had. One patient with hepatocellular carcinoma and two with cutaneous melanoma, three in all, had partial responses.

Sequencing was performed with immunoSEQ multiplex PCR; in TCRdb, only in-frame clones are kept and a portion is missing. The sample includes 55,000 to 85,000 clones, more than 80% seen only once; the top ten take 2.8%. The clonotype was recovered from an adult with an advanced solid tumor such as melanoma, head and neck, liver or kidney cancer. Here the sequenced sample was CD4+ or CD8+ T cells sorted from blood, taken in a trial of the OX40 agonist ivuxolimab.

The CDR3 DNA is TGTGCCAGCAGCTTAGTCACAGGAAACACCATATATTTT. It specifies CASSLVTGNTIYF. The V gene is TRBV7-2, the J gene TRBJ1-3; no firm D call. Germline V gene sequence: CDR1 SGHTA, CDR2 FQGNSA. The CDR3 is 13 amino acids. Trimming left V 1 base short and J 4 bases short, with 5 bases between. Drawing the rest from reference TRBV7-2 and TRBJ1-3, the complete variable domain is GAGVSQSPSNKVTEKGKDVELRCDPISGHTALYWYRQSLGQGLEFLIYFQGNSAPDKSGLPSDRFSAERTGGSVSTLTIQRTQQEDSAVYLCASSLVTGNTIYFGEGSWLTVV.